Shown below are 5 T cell receptor beta chains from a single sample sequenced in a study of blood T cell repertoires in COVID-19. Some clones are missing from TCRdb's copy, which holds only in-frame ones; the method was immunoSEQ multiplex PCR. Among hundreds of thousands of clones listed, around four fifths were seen once. Sequenced sample: peripheral blood. These receptors were taken from a woman aged 45-59 years with active or convalescent COVID-19.

The rearrangement joins TRBV18 to TRBJ2-1; TRBD1 matches at 7 bases. The CDR3 totals 17 residues. Trimming cost V 3 bases and J 9 bases; bases outside gene matches: 17. Germline values: CDR1 KGHSH, CDR2 LQKENI. For the CDR3, the DNA is TGTGCCAGCTCACCCCTCAGACAGGGAGCAATTCACGTTGAGCAGTTCTTC. It yields the protein CASSPLRQGAIHVEQFF.

The rearrangement uses TRBV5-1 and TRBJ2-3, with TRBD2 identical over 10 bases. Germline V gives CDR1 SGHRS, CDR2 YFSETQ. The V segment lost 4 bases and the J segment 5 bases; nucleotides outside the gene matches: 7. The CDR3 loop spans 15 amino acids. CDR3 sequence (DNA): TGCGCCAGCAGCAGTCTAGCGGGAGCGGGAGATACGCAGTATTTT. Translated, it gives CASSSLAGAGDTQYF. The full variable domain, its missing parts supplied by reference TRBV5-1 and TRBJ2-3, is KAGVTQTPRYLIKTRGQQVTLSCSPISGHRSVSWYQQTPGQGLQFLFEYFSETQRNKGNFPGRFSGRQFSNSRSEMNVSTLELGDSALYLCASSSLAGAGDTQYFGPGTRLTVL.

The CDR3 region is CASSRQGVSYGYTF. The CDR3 DNA reads as TGTGCCAGCAGTCGACAGGGGGTTAGCTATGGCTACACCTTC. V gene TRBV28 combines with J gene TRBJ1-2, with TRBD1 identical over 9 bases. This CDR3 has 14 residues. J lost 4 bases, V lost 5 bases, and 5 bases had no gene match. Germline V gene lookup returns CDR1 MDHEN and CDR2 SYDVKM.

CDR3 protein: CAIQRDSNNSPLHF. The CDR3 DNA reads as TGTGCCATCCAACGGGACAGCAATAATTCACCCCTCCACTTT. The chain is built from TRBV7-2 and TRBJ1-6; TRBD1 agrees at 7 bases. Germline CDR1 reads SGHTA; CDR2 reads FQGNSA. CDR3 size: 14 residues. Trimming removed 10 bases from V and 5 bases from J; junction bases left unmatched: 8.

This chain connects TRBV7-9 to TRBJ2-1, with 7 bases matching TRBD1. There are 15 residues in the CDR3. The germline V gene has CDR1 SEHNR and CDR2 FQNEAQ (reference sequence). The ends lost 5 bases at V and 8 bases at J; junction bases unmatched: 12. In DNA, the CDR3 is TGTGCCAGCAGCCATACCGGGACAGTCAACGATGAGCAGTTCTTC. Protein: CASSHTGTVNDEQFF.